Reported below is one T cell receptor (beta chain). Its antigen is not known. The sample comes from a study of cytomegalovirus exposure and HLA in healthy donors. Researchers ran the PCR with 60 Vbeta and 13 Jbeta primers. TCRdb's copy holds only in-frame clones and misses some; the assay was immunoSEQ multiplex PCR. Here the sample spans some 150,000 clones, 70% to 90% being singletons. V was cut by 4 bases and J by 4 bases, with 14 bases left in between. Looked up from germline, CDR1 is LNHDA and CDR2 is SQIVND (reference sequence). The CDR3 has 15 amino acids. Findings and caveats of the study: CMV serostatus was the only recorded immune exposure for donors.

The sequenced material came from PBMCs. The sequence was obtained from a woman aged 18 to 35 in good health and CMV-seronegative. The V gene is TRBV19, the J gene TRBJ1-3; D might be TRBD1 (6 bases). The CDR3 bases are TGTGCCAGTAGTACGTCAACAGGGCGAGGAAACACCATATATTTT. As protein: CASSTSTGRGNTIYF.